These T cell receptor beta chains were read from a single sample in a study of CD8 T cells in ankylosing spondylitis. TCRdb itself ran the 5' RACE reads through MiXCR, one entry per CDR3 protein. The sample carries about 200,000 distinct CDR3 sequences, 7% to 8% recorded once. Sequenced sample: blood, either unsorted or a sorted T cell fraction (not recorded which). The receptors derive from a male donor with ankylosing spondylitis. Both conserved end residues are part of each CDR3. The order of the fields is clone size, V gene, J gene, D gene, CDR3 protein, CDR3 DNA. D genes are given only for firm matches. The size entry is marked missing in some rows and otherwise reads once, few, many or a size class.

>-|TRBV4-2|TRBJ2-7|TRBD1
CASSPPGQLYEQYF
TGTGCCAGCAGCCCACCGGGACAGCTGTACGAGCAGTACTTC
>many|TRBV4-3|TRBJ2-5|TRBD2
CASSQSSGVQETQYF
TGCGCCAGCAGCCAGTCTAGCGGGGTCCAAGAGACCCAGTACTTC
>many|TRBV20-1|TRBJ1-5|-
CSARETGLKNQPQHF
TGCAGTGCTAGAGAAACAGGGCTTAAAAATCAGCCCCAGCATTTT
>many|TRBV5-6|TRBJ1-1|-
CASSSIPIEAFF
TGTGCCAGCAGCTCCATCCCCATTGAAGCTTTCTTT
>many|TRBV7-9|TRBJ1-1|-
CASSLAAMNTEAFF
TGTGCCAGCAGCTTGGCAGCAATGAACACTGAAGCTTTCTTT
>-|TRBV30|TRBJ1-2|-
CAWSYVGDYGYTF
TGTGCCTGGAGCTATGTGGGGGACTATGGCTACACCTTC
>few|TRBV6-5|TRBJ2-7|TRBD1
CASSYSLGQGAGEQYF
TGTGCCAGCAGTTACTCTCTCGGACAGGGGGCAGGTGAGCAGTACTTC
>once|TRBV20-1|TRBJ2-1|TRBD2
CSAPLAGVDYNEQFF
TGCAGTGCTCCACTAGCGGGAGTAGACTACAATGAGCAGTTCTTC
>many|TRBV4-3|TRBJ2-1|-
CASSHTWSSPYNEQFF
TGCGCCAGCAGCCATACCTGGTCGTCGCCCTACAATGAGCAGTTCTTC
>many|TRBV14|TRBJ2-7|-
CASSPPPSGSSYEQYF
TGTGCCAGCAGCCCCCCCCCGAGTGGTAGCTCCTACGAGCAGTACTTC
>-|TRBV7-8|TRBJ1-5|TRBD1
CASSPRDRNSNQPQHF
TGTGCCAGCAGCCCCCGGGACAGGAATAGCAATCAGCCCCAGCATTTT
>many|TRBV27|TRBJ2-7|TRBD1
CASSSRTGGGFEQYF
TGTGCCAGCAGTTCCAGGACAGGGGGAGGTTTCGAGCAGTACTTC
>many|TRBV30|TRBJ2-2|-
CAWSVLGGTGELFF
TGTGCCTGGAGTGTACTGGGCGGGACCGGGGAGCTGTTTTTT
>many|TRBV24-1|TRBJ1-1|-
CATSVGRNTEAFF
TGTGCCACCAGTGTTGGACGGAACACTGAAGCTTTCTTT
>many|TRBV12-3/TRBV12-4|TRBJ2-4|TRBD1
CASSLRGPNIQYF
TGTGCCAGCAGTTTGAGGGGGCCGAACATTCAGTACTTC
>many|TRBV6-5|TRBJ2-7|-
CASSYSIQGYEQYF
TGTGCCAGCAGTTACTCGATACAGGGCTACGAGCAGTACTTC
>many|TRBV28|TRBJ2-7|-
CASRNSGTYYEQYF
TGTGCCAGCAGAAATTCCGGGACATACTACGAGCAGTACTTC
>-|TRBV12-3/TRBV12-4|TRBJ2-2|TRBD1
CASSSDRGLFNTGELFF
TGTGCCAGCAGTTCAGACAGGGGCCTATTCAACACCGGGGAGCTGTTTTTT
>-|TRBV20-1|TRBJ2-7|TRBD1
CSALTGVGYEQYF
TGCAGTGCTTTGACAGGGGTGGGGTACGAGCAGTACTTC
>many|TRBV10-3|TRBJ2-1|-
CATLAGLPPNEQFF
TGTGCCACGCTGGCGGGACTCCCCCCCAATGAGCAGTTCTTC
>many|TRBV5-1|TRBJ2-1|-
CASSLNGYNEQFF
TGCGCCAGCAGCTTAAACGGGTACAATGAGCAGTTCTTC
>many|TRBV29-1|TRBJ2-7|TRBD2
CSVEETSGAYEQYF
TGCAGCGTTGAAGAGACTAGCGGAGCCTACGAGCAGTACTTC